The present T cell receptor (beta chain) was sequenced within a study of T cells in Graves' hyperthyroidism and ophthalmopathy. As for the study in general: Peripheral blood was secured at the point of initial diagnosis, before any treatment.

With a duration under 2 months, the hyperthyroidism was newly diagnosed in patients aged 18 to 65. Patients showing uncontrolled infection, other autoimmune disease, pregnancy or lactation were ineligible. Regions amplified from RNA transcripts were the TCR beta CDR3 regions. TCR CDR3 underwent first-round RT-PCR with the HTBI primer set. TCRdb fed the multiplex PCR reads into MiXCR, producing one record per CDR3 protein. The sample shows hundreds of thousands of distinct CDR3 sequences, less than 15% of them seen only once. Study-level points and caveats: Model predictions of ophthalmopathy came a median approximately 6.5 months before onset.

This clonotype was observed at least ten times. What it recognizes is unknown. Sample: blood. The source of this sequence is a young woman with Graves' hyperthyroidism.

Written as DNA, the CDR3 is TGTGCCAGCAGTTTTGGAACAGCGCAAGAGACCCAGTACTTC. Its translation is CASSFGTAQETQYF. This chain connects TRBV7-9 to TRBJ2-5; D remains unclear. V shed 6 bases and J shed 2 bases, with 13 bases lying between them. This CDR3 region has 14 residues. CDR1 is SEHNR, CDR2 FQNEAQ, per germline (reference sequence).